These 22 T cell receptor beta chains originate from one sample sequenced in a study of blood T cell repertoires in COVID-19. Assay used: immunoSEQ multiplex PCR; TCRdb lists only in-frame clones, some missing. The sample holds tens of thousands of clones, approximately 79% seen once. Specimen: peripheral blood. The receptors come from a man in his sixties with active or convalescent COVID-19.

The CDR3 region is CASSERTEKIYEQYF. The CDR3 DNA reads as TGTGCCAGCAGTGAAAGGACTGAAAAAATCTACGAGCAGTACTTC. The V and J genes are TRBV6-1 and TRBJ2-7; D is perhaps TRBD2 (5 bases). The CDR3 has 15 residues. V lost 2 bases and J 3 bases, leaving 14 bases between the germline ends. Germline V CDR1 and CDR2: MNHNS, SASEGT.

This clone was recorded only once. This CDR3 reads CASSAGLSHDTQYF. The CDR3 DNA follows: TGTGCCAGCAGCGCGGGACTCTCCCATGACACGCAGTATTTT. The rearrangement links TRBV7-9 to TRBJ2-3; maybe TRBD2 (6 bases). Trimming removed 5 bases at V and 9 bases at J, with 18 bases between. The CDR3 contains 14 residues. The germline CDR1 and CDR2 sequences are SEHNR and FQNEAQ (reference sequence).

The chain combines TRBV3-1 (or the pseudogene TRBV3-2) with TRBJ2-1, with D possibly matching TRBD2 (5 bases). Trimming took off 2 bases at V and 5 bases at J, with 13 bases between the two ends. CDR1 is LGHDT and CDR2 is YNNKEL in the germline V gene (reference sequence). CDR3 length: 15 residues. Written as DNA, the CDR3 is TGTGCCAGCAGCCAAACAAGCGGAGAACACAATGAGCAGTTCTTC. Protein product: CASSQTSGEHNEQFF.

V gene TRBV12-2 combines with J gene TRBJ1-1; the table's D call TRBD1 went unverified against the DNA. TRBV12-2 counts as a pseudogene. CDR3 length: 14 residues. The CDR3 region is CASRARGRLGEAFF. The CDR3 region has the DNA TGTGCAAGTCGTGCCAGGGGAAGGTTGGGTGAAGCTTTCTTT.

The V gene is TRBV10-3, the J gene TRBJ2-7; 8 bases align to TRBD1. The CDR3 is 13 amino acids. The germline V gene encodes CDR1 ENHRY and CDR2 SYGVKD. V lost 3 bases, J lost 4 bases, and 2 bases stayed unmatched. CDR3 in DNA: TGTGCCATCAGTGAACAGGGGGTATACGAGCAGTACTTC. Its protein is CAISEQGVYEQYF.

This clone was recorded only once. V usage is TRBV11-2 and J usage is TRBJ2-5; 12 nucleotides agree with TRBD2. Germline-derived CDR1 and CDR2 are SGHAT and FQNNGV. V gave up 1 base and J gave up 5 bases; unmatched junction bases: 5. The CDR3 has 16 amino acids. Here the CDR3 reads CASSLASGGAWETQYF. The CDR3, as DNA: TGTGCCAGCAGCTTAGCTAGCGGGGGGGCTTGGGAGACCCAGTACTTC.

This chain connects TRBV27 to TRBJ1-1; 7 positions agree with TRBD1. The CDR3 runs 16 residues. The trim removed 3 bases at V and 0 bases at J, leaving 7 bases unmatched. Germline CDR1 MNHEY, CDR2 SMNVEV (reference sequence). In DNA form, the CDR3 reads TGTGCCAGCAGTTTTTGGGGGACAGCAATGAACACTGAAGCTTTCTTT. This translates into CASSFWGTAMNTEAFF.

V gene TRBV18 combines with J gene TRBJ2-7; D may be TRBD2 (5 bases). Germline V gene data show CDR1 as KGHSH and CDR2 as LQKENI. Trimming stripped 5 bases from V and 5 bases from J, with 13 bases between. The CDR3 length is 13 residues. The CDR3 reads CASSLSEADEQYF. The CDR3 coding sequence is TGTGCCAGCTCATTGAGTGAAGCGGACGAGCAGTACTTC. The variable domain in full, with the rest retrieved from reference TRBV18 and TRBJ2-7, is NAGVMQNPRHLVRRRGQEARLRCSPMKGHSHVYWYRQLPEEGLKFMVYLQKENIIDESGMPKERFSAEFPKEGPSILRIQQVVRGDSAAYFCASSLSEADEQYFGPGTRLTVT.

J is TRBJ1-1 and V is TRBV5-1, with a weak D call TRBD1 (6 bases). The V end lost 2 bases, the J end lost 2 bases, and 10 bases lay between the germline ends. The CDR3 runs 14 residues. The germline CDR1 and CDR2 sequences are SGHRS and YFSETQ. The CDR3: CASSFVRGNTEAFF. The DNA for the CDR3 is TGCGCCAGCAGCTTCGTCAGGGGAAACACTGAAGCTTTCTTT.

The chain couples TRBV11-2 to TRBJ2-2; TRBD2 matches 7 bases. With V trimmed by 5 bases and J by 0 bases, 6 bases remained unmatched. This CDR3 contains 16 residues. In germline, CDR1 is SGHAT, CDR2 FQNNGV. This chain's CDR3 is CASSPDLAANTGELFF. The CDR3 DNA is TGTGCCAGCAGCCCAGACCTAGCGGCGAACACCGGGGAGCTGTTTTTT.

V is TRBV7-2 and J is TRBJ2-7; 7 nucleotides line up with TRBD2. Germline CDR1 and CDR2: SGHTA and FQGNSA. The length of the CDR3 is 15 residues. V was pared by 10 bases and J by 0 bases, with 12 bases of the junction left unmatched. CDR3 sequence (DNA): TGTGCCACCGCACGGGGAGGGGATCCCTCCTACGAGCAGTACTTC. It translates to CATARGGDPSYEQYF.

The chain recombines TRBV5-1 with TRBJ1-5, with 8 bases that match TRBD1. In germline, CDR1 is SGHRS, CDR2 YFSETQ. The CDR3 covers 16 residues. Unmatched junction bases numbered 7, after V lost 0 bases and J lost 5 bases. CDR3 loop: CASSLGTGYDDQPQHF. Written as DNA, the CDR3 is TGCGCCAGCAGCTTGGGGACAGGGTACGATGATCAGCCCCAGCATTTT.

As concerns this clone: One end of the junction is discordant with germline, which a read error may explain. At the DNA level, this CDR3 is encoded by other sequences in the same sample as well. The V gene is TRBV30, the J gene TRBJ2-2; 8 bases fit TRBD1. Germline V CDR1 and CDR2: GTSNPN, SVGIG (reference sequence). The CDR3 has 14 amino acids. In DNA, the CDR3 is TGTGCTTGGACTTTGGGCAGGGGGCCCGGGGAGCTGTTTTTT. Its translation: CAWTLGRGPGELFF.

There are a few counts of this clone. The V and J genes are TRBV30 and TRBJ1-6, with TRBD1 matching over 9 bases. V gave up 4 bases and J gave up 7 bases; unmatched junction bases: 5. Germline V lookup: CDR1 GTSNPN, CDR2 SVGIG (reference sequence). The CDR3 is 14 residues long. The CDR3 protein is CAWMKDRGNSPLHF. CDR3 DNA sequence: TGTGCCTGGATGAAGGACAGGGGAAATTCACCCCTCCACTTT.

This rearrangement joins TRBV2 to TRBJ1-2, with 7 bases fitting TRBD1. The CDR3 extends over 12 amino acids. Germline loops: CDR1 SNHLY, CDR2 FYNNEI. V gave up 6 bases and J gave up 12 bases; unmatched junction bases: 10. Here the CDR3 reads CASRVRQGQDTF. CDR3 nucleotide sequence: TGTGCCAGCAGAGTCAGACAGGGTCAGGACACCTTC.

This clone turned up a few times. V is TRBV18 and J is TRBJ1-1, with 7 bases identical to TRBD1. Trimming at V came to 5 bases and at J to 1 base, leaving 7 bases not matched to a gene. The germline V gene encodes CDR1 KGHSH and CDR2 LQKENI. The length of the CDR3 is 15 residues. The CDR3 DNA follows: TGTGCCAGCTCATCCAACAGGGGTCCGAACACTGAAGCTTTCTTT. Translation: CASSSNRGPNTEAFF.

This chain joins TRBV18 and TRBJ1-5; 8 positions agree with TRBD1. This CDR3 comprises 13 residues. The germline gives CDR1 KGHSH, CDR2 LQKENI. With V trimmed by 6 bases and J by 4 bases, 2 bases remained unmatched. This CDR3 is CASSDRENQPQHF. DNA of the CDR3: TGTGCCAGCTCGGACAGGGAGAATCAGCCCCAGCATTTT.

This rearrangement joins TRBV5-1 to TRBJ2-1; weak D call: TRBD2 (6 bases). V lost 3 bases to trimming and J lost 5 bases, with 15 bases between them. In germline, CDR1 is SGHRS, CDR2 YFSETQ. The CDR3 length is 15 residues. The CDR3 here is CASSYHRGTDNEQFF. CDR3 sequence (DNA): TGCGCCAGCAGCTACCACCGGGGGACGGACAATGAGCAGTTCTTC.

The V gene is TRBV10-1, the J gene TRBJ1-6, with D possibly TRBD1 on 5 matching bases. CDR3 length: 14 amino acids. V shed 3 bases and J shed 8 bases, with 11 bases lying between them. CDR1 is WNHNN and CDR2 is SYGVQD in the germline V gene (reference sequence). The CDR3 loop reads CASSDGALDSPLHF. CDR3 nucleotides: TGCGCCAGCAGTGATGGGGCATTAGATTCACCCCTCCACTTT.

The V gene is TRBV4-2, the J gene TRBJ2-7; D perhaps matches TRBD1 (6 bases). V lost 6 bases and J 3 bases, leaving 21 bases between the germline ends. Looked up from germline, CDR1 is LGHNA and CDR2 is YNFKEQ. This CDR3 is 16 amino acids long. CDR3: CASRQGRGNPRYEQYF. The CDR3 coding sequence is TGTGCCAGCAGACAGGGCCGGGGTAACCCCCGCTACGAGCAGTACTTC.

V usage is TRBV3-1 (or the pseudogene TRBV3-2) and J usage is TRBJ2-2, with 8 bases identical to TRBD1. CDR3 length: 14 residues. V shed 7 bases and J 1 base; nucleotides not matched to a gene: 2. In germline, CDR1 is LGHDT, CDR2 YNNKEL (reference sequence). CDR3 DNA sequence: TGTGCCAGCACGGACAGGGTGAACACCGGGGAGCTGTTTTTT. It codes for CASTDRVNTGELFF.

The chain links TRBV7-2 to TRBJ2-3; D is possibly TRBD2 (6 bases). Germline CDR1 is SGHTA and CDR2 is FQGNSA. This CDR3 comprises 15 residues. V was pared by 1 base and J by 1 base, with 9 bases between. CDR3 in DNA: TGTGCCAGCAGCTTAGACGGGGGAGGCACAGATACGCAGTATTTT. The encoded protein is CASSLDGGGTDTQYF.